The next 3 T cell receptor beta chains were all read from a single sample in a study of cytomegalovirus exposure and HLA in healthy donors. Produced via immunoSEQ multiplex PCR; TCRdb's table is partial and in-frame only. Of about 130,000 clones in the sample, approximately 88% were seen once. The sequenced sample consisted of PBMCs. Receptors were obtained from a woman aged 18 to 35 in good health and CMV-seronegative.

In DNA form, the CDR3 reads TGTGCCTGGACCGCGGGGGCGGGGGTCCAAGAGACCCAGTACTTC. Protein product: CAWTAGAGVQETQYF. V usage is TRBV30 and J usage is TRBJ2-5; the D gene is possibly TRBD2 (7 bases). The V and J ends lost 4 bases and 1 base respectively, with 16 bases between them. This CDR3 has 15 amino acids. CDR1 and CDR2 from the germline V gene are GTSNPN and SVGIG (reference sequence).

This sequence joins TRBV2 and TRBJ2-7; 7 bases map to TRBD2. The CDR3 is 14 residues long. V shed 6 bases, J shed 0 bases, and the junction held 5 bases outside the gene matches. Germline CDR1 reads SNHLY; CDR2 reads FYNNEI. The CDR3 reads CASRLADSSYEQYF. As DNA, the CDR3 is TGTGCCAGCAGGCTAGCGGATAGCTCCTACGAGCAGTACTTC.

The genes are TRBV7-2 and TRBJ2-5, with no clear D. The V end was cut by 2 bases, the J end by 5 bases, with 12 bases between. Germline V lookup: CDR1 SGHTA, CDR2 FQGNSA. The CDR3 runs 14 residues. The CDR3, as DNA: TGTGCCAGCAGCTTAATTCGGTCGATCGAGACCCAGTACTTC. Residues: CASSLIRSIETQYF.